The entry below gives a single TCR beta chain sequence along with its context. What this receptor recognizes is not known. Within one base of it there is no much larger clone, and no base qualities were kept. The data originate from a study of T cell repertoires in cytomegalovirus infection (dated by TCRdb to between 2018 and 2021). With regard to the full study: Peptide stimulations targeted recently identified HLA-C-restricted CMV epitopes, whose presentation resists viral immunomodulation, together with well-studied HLA-B-restricted epitopes. Donor HLA type was relevant to the analysis, because carriage of CMV infection together with the matching HLA type was indicated by public TCR beta signatures. The full study reports these points: In both this cohort and an independent roughly 330-donor cohort, the cumulative frequency of public TCR beta family members distinguished carriers of CMV infection plus the relevant HLA type. The ex vivo response was dominated by HLA-C-restricted CMV-specific TCR beta clonotypes, which also provided the single most frequent clonotype in two of eight donors.

This specimen's treatment or condition label, per the study, means: in vitro stimulation with specific CMV peptide epitopes to enrich CMV-specific T cells. This sample was sequenced with an Illumina HiSeq 1500. TCRdb handled the public reads itself, with Q25 trimming in fastp and clone calling in MiXCR, and kept productive beta chains. Here each entry gathers all rows of one CDR3 protein and keeps the most common genes and DNA. This sample lists about 340,000 distinct CDR3 sequences; around 29% were detected once. The ten most abundant clones make up around 20% of the sample. The CDR3 sequence holds 12 residues, the cysteine and phenylalanine included. Only CDR3 DNA is held: 36 bases, read in frame from base 1. Trimming costs V 4 bases and J 7 bases, and their ends lie 9 bases apart. In the germline V gene, CDR1 corresponds to MDHEN and CDR2 to SYDVKM.

The chain uses TRBV28 and TRBJ2-3, and possibly TRBD1, on 5 matching bases. This material consisted of cultured PBMCs, taken from culture after CMV antigen stimulation. The receptor comes from a human donor in good health (CMV status not recorded). Some clones in this sample may be carry-over from other donors' samples. This receptor has the CDR3 CASSSQANTQYF. The nucleotides read TGTGCCAGCAGTTCACAGGCCAATACGCAGTATTTT.